What follows are 28 T cell receptor beta chains derived from one specimen sequenced in a study of shared clonotypes between healthy human individuals. Only in-frame clones appear in the TCRdb table, and some are missing; sequencing was by immunoSEQ multiplex PCR. Counted here are 2.5 million or so clones, approximately 90% occurring once; the ten biggest clones make up 0.14%. The sample comprised naive CD4+ T cells sorted from blood. Subset in this sample: CD45RA+ positively selected. These receptors all stem from a man aged 18 to 30 in good health.

The chain joins TRBV10-3 to TRBJ2-4; D unclear. V shed 3 bases and J shed 0 bases, with 6 bases lying between them. The CDR3 totals 14 residues. Germline values: CDR1 ENHRY, CDR2 SYGVKD. The CDR3 is CAISEGLAKNIQYF. DNA of the CDR3: TGTGCCATCAGTGAAGGATTAGCCAAAAACATTCAGTACTTC.

The chain employs TRBV19 and TRBJ2-3; TRBD1 or TRBD2 may be the D gene (5 bases each). Germline V gene lookup returns CDR1 LNHDA and CDR2 SQIVND (reference sequence). V lost 4 bases and J lost 2, with 10 bases in between. There are 14 residues in the CDR3. CDR3: CASSKLGDTDTQYF. CDR3 DNA sequence: TGTGCCAGTAGTAAACTAGGGGACACAGATACGCAGTATTTT.

CDR3 amino acids: CASSPLTSGSYEQYF. The CDR3 bases are TGTGCCAGCAGCCCGTTGACTAGCGGATCCTACGAGCAGTACTTC. J is TRBJ2-5 and V is TRBV7-8; TRBD2 matches 9 bases. Near its end, the DNA agrees better with TRBJ2-7, so the J call may be wrong. CDR1 and CDR2 (germline): SGHVS, FQNEAQ. The CDR3 runs 15 residues.

This chain joins TRBV27 and TRBJ2-1, with 10 nucleotides matching TRBD2. Germline-derived CDR1 and CDR2 are MNHEY and SMNVEV (reference sequence). The CDR3 is made up of 16 amino acids. V was pared by 4 bases and J by 7 bases, with 10 bases of the junction left unmatched. CDR3 sequence reads: CASSSLAGVKGNEQFF. The CDR3 region has the DNA TGTGCCAGCAGTTCGCTAGCGGGAGTAAAGGGGAATGAGCAGTTCTTC.

V gene TRBV7-9 combines with J gene TRBJ2-3; TRBD2 matches 8 bases. Trimming at V came to 3 bases and at J to 5 bases, leaving 7 bases not matched to a gene. The germline V gene encodes CDR1 SEHNR and CDR2 FQNEAQ (reference sequence). This CDR3 region has 15 residues. This CDR3 reads CASSFPGGARDTQYF. As DNA, the CDR3 is TGTGCCAGCAGCTTCCCCGGGGGGGCCCGAGATACGCAGTATTTT.

This chain's CDR3 is CASRSKGFTGELFF. CDR3 nucleotides: TGTGCCAGCAGGAGTAAGGGGTTCACCGGGGAGCTGTTTTTT. The chain has TRBV6-6 and TRBJ2-2, with a tentative D call TRBD1 (5 bases). This CDR3 comprises 14 residues. Trimming pared 6 bases from V and 4 bases from J, leaving 12 bases between. Germline CDR1 MNHNY, CDR2 SVGAGI (reference sequence).

This clone appeared a single time. This chain connects TRBV29-1 to TRBJ1-2, with 8 bases fitting TRBD1. Germline CDR1 is SQVTM and CDR2 is ANQGSEA. This CDR3 is built from 15 residues. V shed 7 bases and J 5 bases; nucleotides not matched to a gene: 15. In DNA form, the CDR3 reads TGCAGCGCCCAACCGACCGGGACAGGCAATTATGGCTACACCTTC. Translating it yields CSAQPTGTGNYGYTF.

The chain is built from TRBV5-1 and TRBJ2-3; 10 bases match TRBD1. CDR1 and CDR2 from the germline V gene are SGHRS and YFSETQ. V shed 5 bases, J shed 2 bases, and the junction held 5 bases outside the gene matches. The CDR3 sequence is 15 residues long. The CDR3 coding sequence is TGCGCCAGCAGTTTCGGGACAGGGGACACAGATACGCAGTATTTT. It specifies CASSFGTGDTDTQYF.

This clone was seen once. Other DNA sequences within the sample encode an identical CDR3. The chain employs TRBV11-2 and TRBJ1-5; 7 bases match TRBD1. Germline V gives CDR1 SGHAT, CDR2 FQNNGV. This CDR3 is 15 amino acids long. V shed 5 bases, J shed 0 bases, and the junction held 4 bases outside the gene matches. In DNA, the CDR3 is TGTGCCAGCAGCCCAGGGACAGTTAGCAATCAGCCCCAGCATTTT. Translation gives CASSPGTVSNQPQHF. Supplemented by reference TRBV11-2 and TRBJ1-5, the full variable domain reads EAGVAQSPRYKIIEKRQSVAFWCNPISGHATLYWYQQILGQGPKLLIQFQNNGVVDDSQLPKDRFSAERLKGVDSTLKIQPAKLEDSAVYLCASSPGTVSNQPQHFGDGTRLSIL.

The chain uses TRBV7-9 and TRBJ2-3; 9 bases fit TRBD2. CDR1 is SEHNR and CDR2 is FQNEAQ in the germline V gene (reference sequence). There are 16 residues in the CDR3. Trimming at V came to 1 base and at J to 4 bases, leaving 6 bases not matched to a gene. The CDR3 bases are TGTGCCAGCAGCTTAGTCCTAGCGGGAAGCCCAGATACGCAGTATTTT. As protein: CASSLVLAGSPDTQYF.

V usage is TRBV5-1 and J usage is TRBJ2-5; 9 nucleotides align to TRBD1. With 0 bases clipped from V and 1 base from J, the junction kept 10 bases outside the gene matches. Germline CDR1 is SGHRS and CDR2 is YFSETQ. The CDR3 extends over 18 amino acids. CDR3 sequence: CASSLATGTGIRQETQYF. In DNA form, the CDR3 reads TGCGCCAGCAGCTTGGCGACCGGGACAGGGATTCGCCAAGAGACCCAGTACTTC.

On this clone: The same CDR3 can be traced to other DNA sequences in this sample. The chain couples TRBV11-2 to TRBJ2-7; TRBD1 agrees at 8 bases. The CDR3 has 15 amino acids. J lost 0 bases, V lost 5 bases, and 6 bases had no gene match. Germline V CDR1 and CDR2: SGHAT, FQNNGV. In nucleotides, the CDR3 is TGTGCCAGCAGCCTTAGAACAGGGGGCTCCTACGAGCAGTACTTC. Amino acids: CASSLRTGGSYEQYF.

The CDR3 is CASSYRQGAGGEQFF. The CDR3 DNA reads as TGTGCCAGCAGTTATCGGCAGGGGGCAGGAGGAGAGCAGTTCTTC. The chain combines TRBV6-5 with TRBJ2-1, with 8 bases identical to TRBD1. The V gene end was trimmed by 3 bases and the J gene end by 10 bases; junction bases not matched to a gene: 11. The germline V gene encodes CDR1 MNHEY and CDR2 SVGAGI. This CDR3 comprises 15 residues.

The rearrangement joins TRBV5-7 to TRBJ2-3; no reliable D call. TRBV5-7 is an open reading frame, and its role is uncertain. The CDR3 has 14 amino acids. Trimming shortened V by 1 base and J by 10 bases, and 16 bases separated the two germline ends. The CDR3 here is CASSLLTCLDPQYF. The CDR3 region has the DNA TGTGCCAGCAGCTTGTTGACCTGTCTGGATCCGCAGTATTTT.

About this clone itself: This same CDR3 is encoded by further DNA sequences in the sample. V and J are TRBV9 and TRBJ2-3; TRBD2 is a possible D gene (6 bases). Germline values: CDR1 SGDLS, CDR2 YYNGEE. With 0 bases removed from V and 3 bases from J, the gap between germline ends came to 14 bases. The CDR3 is 16 amino acids. The CDR3 sequence: CASSVGEGLRTDTQYF. In nucleotides, the CDR3 is TGTGCCAGCAGCGTAGGTGAGGGACTGAGGACAGATACGCAGTATTTT.

The chain combines TRBV4-3 with TRBJ2-2, with a possible D match to TRBD2 (6 bases). Germline V gene lookup returns CDR1 LGHNA and CDR2 YSLEER. CDR3 size: 14 residues. With 4 bases removed from V and 5 bases from J, the gap between germline ends came to 11 bases. The CDR3 protein is CASSLDYSTGELFF. The CDR3, as DNA: TGCGCCAGCAGCCTGGACTACTCTACCGGGGAGCTGTTTTTT.

This clone was recorded only once. The same CDR3 arises from other DNA sequences in this sample as well. DNA for the CDR3: TGTGCCAGCAGCGATCGGACAGGGGGCAATCAGCCCCAGCATTTT. It is translated as CASSDRTGGNQPQHF. J is TRBJ1-5 and V is TRBV2, with 9 bases aligning to TRBD1. CDR3 size: 15 residues. Germline values: CDR1 SNHLY, CDR2 FYNNEI. The ends lost 6 bases at V and 2 bases at J; junction bases unmatched: 5.

This clone was seen once. The CDR3 here is CSAHLGPGPDTQYF. The CDR3 bases are TGCAGCGCTCACCTTGGTCCAGGGCCAGATACGCAGTATTTT. The rearrangement uses TRBV29-1 and TRBJ2-3; perhaps TRBD1 as D (5 bases). Trimming left V 7 bases short and J 4 bases short, with 18 bases between. Germline CDR1 and CDR2: SQVTM and ANQGSEA. CDR3 length: 14 residues.

The chain links TRBV18 to TRBJ2-5; 8 nucleotides match TRBD2. Germline-derived CDR1 and CDR2 are KGHSH and LQKENI. V trimming: 8 bases; J trimming: 4 bases; junction bases outside the gene matches: 9. This CDR3 is built from 14 residues. The CDR3 protein is CASRRGDLGETQYF. The DNA for the CDR3 is TGTGCCAGCCGGCGGGGGGATTTAGGAGAGACCCAGTACTTC. Looking up the rest from reference TRBV18 and TRBJ2-5 gives the full variable domain: NAGVMQNPRHLVRRRGQEARLRCSPMKGHSHVYWYRQLPEEGLKFMVYLQKENIIDESGMPKERFSAEFPKEGPSILRIQQVVRGDSAAYFCASRRGDLGETQYFGPGTRLLVL.

The rearrangement joins TRBV29-1 to TRBJ2-3, with a possible D match to TRBD1 (6 bases). Germline V lookup: CDR1 SQVTM, CDR2 ANQGSEA. V lost 5 bases to trimming and J lost 6 bases, with 15 bases between them. This CDR3 spans 13 amino acids. Here the CDR3 reads CSVRQVLMDTQYF. In nucleotides, the CDR3 is TGCAGCGTTCGACAGGTGCTGATGGATACGCAGTATTTT.

The V and J genes are TRBV5-4 and TRBJ2-3; D unclear. The CDR3 spans 14 residues. Germline CDR1 reads SGHNT; CDR2 reads YYREEE (reference sequence). Trimming stripped 0 bases from V and 6 bases from J, with 11 bases between. CDR3 bases: TGTGCCAGCAGCTTGGATAGGGTCGGGGATACGCAGTATTTT. It is translated as CASSLDRVGDTQYF.

The chain combines TRBV5-6 with TRBJ2-7; D is perhaps TRBD1 or TRBD2 (5 bases each). Trimming took off 0 bases at V and 0 bases at J, with 13 bases between the two ends. This CDR3 has 16 amino acids. The germline V gene encodes CDR1 SGHDT and CDR2 YYEEEE. The CDR3 sequence is CASSLVEGKSSYEQYF. CDR3 bases: TGTGCCAGCAGCTTGGTCGAGGGGAAGAGCTCCTACGAGCAGTACTTC.

The chain combines TRBV7-3 with TRBJ2-1; D ambiguous. The V gene's germline CDR1 is SGHTA and CDR2 FQGTGA. This CDR3 region has 18 residues. Trimming left V 4 bases short and J 6 bases short, with 25 bases between. The CDR3 bases are TGTGCCAGCAGCTCCAACCGTCGGCCCCCTGATCGGAGCAATGAGCAGTTCTTC. Protein product: CASSSNRRPPDRSNEQFF.

This clone was counted once. The chain joins TRBV5-5 to TRBJ1-1; TRBD1 aligns across 7 bases. The CDR3 contains 15 residues. V lost 6 bases to trimming and J lost 2 bases; unmatched junction nucleotides: 10. Germline loops: CDR1 SGHKS, CDR2 YYEKEE (reference sequence). CDR3 in amino acids: CASKTQGTANTEAFF. The CDR3 nucleotides are TGTGCCAGCAAGACCCAGGGGACAGCAAACACTGAAGCTTTCTTT.

The rearrangement links TRBV5-1 to TRBJ2-3, with 9 positions matching TRBD2. From germline, CDR1 is SGHRS and CDR2 YFSETQ. The CDR3 spans 15 residues. V was clipped by 2 bases and J by 2 bases; unmatched bases: 3. In DNA form, the CDR3 reads TGCGCCAGCAGCTTTTCTAGCGGGGCCACAGATACGCAGTATTTT. This sequence encodes CASSFSSGATDTQYF. The entire variable domain, with the rest obtained from reference TRBV5-1 and TRBJ2-3, is as follows: KAGVTQTPRYLIKTRGQQVTLSCSPISGHRSVSWYQQTPGQGLQFLFEYFSETQRNKGNFPGRFSGRQFSNSRSEMNVSTLELGDSALYLCASSFSSGATDTQYFGPGTRLTVL.

This chain joins TRBV10-2 and TRBJ2-1, with D unclear. The CDR3 extends over 14 amino acids. In germline, CDR1 is WSHSY, CDR2 SAAADI. Trimming took off 2 bases at V and 3 bases at J, with 8 bases between the two ends. As DNA, the CDR3 is TGCGCCAGCAGTGAGACCGGCGGCTACAATGAGCAGTTCTTC. It codes for CASSETGGYNEQFF.

Comments on this clone: This specimen includes other DNA sequences encoding the same CDR3. The J gene is TRBJ2-7, the V gene TRBV6-5; D call uncertain. V was shortened by 0 bases and J by 2 bases, with 8 bases between the two germline ends. Germline loops: CDR1 MNHEY, CDR2 SVGAGI. This CDR3 has 14 amino acids. CDR3 region: CASSYSAGPYEQYF. Here the CDR3 DNA reads TGTGCCAGCAGTTACTCGGCCGGGCCCTACGAGCAGTACTTC.

This clone has a handful of counts. The V call is TRBV5-4, the J call TRBJ1-1, with a weak D call TRBD1 (6 bases). Trimming took off 2 bases at V and 7 bases at J, with 12 bases between the two ends. This CDR3 has 13 amino acids. The germline V gene encodes CDR1 SGHNT and CDR2 YYREEE (reference sequence). CDR3 loop: CASSFTVGGEAFF. The CDR3 region has the DNA TGTGCCAGCAGCTTCACGGTAGGGGGTGAAGCTTTCTTT.